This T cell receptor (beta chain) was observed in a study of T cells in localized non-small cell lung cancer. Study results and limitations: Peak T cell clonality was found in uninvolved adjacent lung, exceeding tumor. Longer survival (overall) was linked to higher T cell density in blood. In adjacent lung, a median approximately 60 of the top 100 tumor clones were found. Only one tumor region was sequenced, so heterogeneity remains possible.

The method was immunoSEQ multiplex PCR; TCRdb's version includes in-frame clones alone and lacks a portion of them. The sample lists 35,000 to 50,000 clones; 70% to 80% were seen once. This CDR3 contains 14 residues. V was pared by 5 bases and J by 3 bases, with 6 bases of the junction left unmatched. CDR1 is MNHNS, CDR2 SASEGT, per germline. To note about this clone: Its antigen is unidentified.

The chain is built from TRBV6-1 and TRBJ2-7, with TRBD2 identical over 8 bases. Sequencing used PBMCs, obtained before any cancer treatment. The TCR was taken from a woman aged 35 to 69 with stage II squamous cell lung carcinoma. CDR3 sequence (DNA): TGTGCCAGCAGTTTCAGCGGGAGTAGCTACGAGCAGTACTTC. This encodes CASSFSGSSYEQYF.